The 32 T cell receptor beta chains given below trace back to one sample, sequenced in a study of T cell repertoires in cytomegalovirus infection. One entry per CDR3 protein results from TCRdb running MiXCR on the reads. The table includes about 700,000 distinct CDR3 sequences, roughly a third detected once. Their specific antigens are unknown. Specimen: cultured PBMCs, collected from culture after CMV antigen stimulation. Receptors were obtained from a human donor in good health (CMV status not recorded). Some clones in this sample may be carry-over from other donors' samples.

The chain couples TRBV10-3 to TRBJ2-5; D may be TRBD2 (5 bases). V was clipped by 6 bases and J by 3 bases, with 14 bases between them. The CDR3 sequence is 14 residues long. Germline CDR1 is ENHRY and CDR2 is SYGVKD. CDR3 sequence reads: CAIRDPRGEETQYF. DNA for the CDR3: TGTGCCATCAGGGACCCTCGGGGAGAAGAGACCCAGTACTTC.

The CDR3 sequence is CASSLGTGLNSEQFF. The CDR3, as DNA: TGTGCCAGCAGCTTGGGCACGGGACTAAACTCTGAGCAGTTCTTC. The rearrangement uses TRBV5-4 and TRBJ2-1; 7 positions agree with TRBD2. Germline values: CDR1 SGHNT, CDR2 YYREEE (reference sequence). CDR3 length: 15 residues. Losses at the gene ends were 0 bases for V and 9 bases for J; bases not matched to a gene: 9.

This clonotype has a handful of counts. The V call is TRBV27, the J call TRBJ1-1, with D possibly TRBD1 on 5 matching bases. The CDR3 is 14 residues long. The V end was cut by 1 base, the J end by 3 bases, with 9 bases between. Germline CDR1 is MNHEY and CDR2 is SMNVEV (reference sequence). The CDR3 DNA reads as TGTGCCAGCAGTTTATATGCCAGGGACACTGAAGCTTTCTTT. Residues: CASSLYARDTEAFF.

The chain employs TRBV6-5 and TRBJ2-5, with 8 positions matching TRBD2. The CDR3 loop spans 14 amino acids. Trimming removed 11 bases from V and 4 bases from J; junction bases left unmatched: 12. The germline V gene encodes CDR1 MNHEY and CDR2 SVGAGI. The CDR3 is CASTGGGMGETQYF. The CDR3 bases are TGTGCCTCCACCGGCGGGGGGATGGGAGAGACCCAGTACTTC.

The V and J genes are TRBV7-6 and TRBJ1-6; no reliable D call. CDR1 and CDR2 (germline): SGHVS, FNYEAQ. This CDR3 spans 16 amino acids. The ends were cut back, 1 base at V and 7 bases at J, with 14 bases in the middle. CDR3 coding DNA: TGTGCCAGCAGCTTAGGTATCTGGGGAACAAATTCACCCCTCCACTTT. Protein product: CASSLGIWGTNSPLHF.

About this clonotype itself: A much larger clone lies one base from this, so it may be a read error. Because it lacks the conserved phenylalanine or tryptophan at the end, this CDR3 is likely a read error. CDR3 bases: TGTGCCAGCAGCCTAAGCCTGAGCTCCTATAATTCACCCCTCCACCTT. Amino acid sequence: CASSLSLSSYNSPLHL. The chain recombines TRBV7-2 with TRBJ1-6; D gene ambiguous. Looked up from germline, CDR1 is SGHTA and CDR2 is FQGNSA. The CDR3 runs 16 residues. Trimming removed 5 bases at V and 0 bases at J, with 11 bases between.

This clonotype has more than one count but fewer than ten. The chain recombines TRBV7-2 with TRBJ2-3; 7 bases agree with TRBD2. Germline CDR1 reads SGHTA; CDR2 reads FQGNSA. Trimming took 5 bases from V and 11 from J; bases not matched to a gene: 7. This CDR3 region has 12 residues. CDR3 coding DNA: TGTGCCAGCAGCCCTAGGACTAGTATGCAGTATTTT. The encoded protein is CASSPRTSMQYF.

V gene TRBV20-1 combines with J gene TRBJ1-1, with D tentatively TRBD1 (6 bases). The length of the CDR3 is 13 residues. Germline assignment: CDR1 DFQATT and CDR2 SNEGSKA (reference sequence). V shed 6 bases and J shed 3 bases, with 14 bases lying between them. The CDR3 protein is CSALSGGDTEAFF. The CDR3 DNA reads as TGCAGTGCCCTTTCTGGGGGCGACACTGAAGCTTTCTTT.

This clonotype was observed a single time. V and J are TRBV19 and TRBJ2-7; the D gene is possibly TRBD1 (6 bases). The CDR3 is 15 residues long. V was pared by 1 base and J by 9 bases, with 19 bases between. CDR1 is LNHDA, CDR2 SQIVND, per germline (reference sequence). CDR3 in amino acids: CASSIGTASLRGQYF. CDR3 sequence (DNA): TGTGCCAGTAGTATAGGGACAGCGTCTCTACGAGGGCAGTACTTC.

The chain recombines TRBV5-4 with TRBJ2-1; D call uncertain. The V end lost 5 bases, the J end lost 6 bases, and 18 bases lay between the germline ends. CDR3 length: 15 residues. Germline loops: CDR1 SGHNT, CDR2 YYREEE (reference sequence). The DNA of the CDR3 is TGTGCCAGCAGTTCATTTGGTGTACGGTCCAATGAGCAGTTCTTC. It yields the protein CASSSFGVRSNEQFF.

This clonotype was observed many times. V gene TRBV7-2 combines with J gene TRBJ2-1; D uncertain. The V end lost 0 bases, the J end lost 4 bases, and 7 bases lay between the germline ends. This CDR3 comprises 14 residues. Germline CDR1 and CDR2: SGHTA and FQGNSA. CDR3 protein: CASSLAGIYNEQFF. CDR3 nucleotides: TGTGCCAGCAGCTTAGCAGGGATATACAATGAGCAGTTCTTC.

This chain links TRBV20-1 with TRBJ2-3; D unclear. V was shortened by 4 bases and J by 2 bases, with 10 bases between the two germline ends. The CDR3 is made up of 13 amino acids. The germline CDR1 and CDR2 sequences are DFQATT and SNEGSKA (reference sequence). The CDR3 DNA sequence: TGCAGTGCTAACTCTCAGGCCACAGATACGCAGTATTTT. Translated: CSANSQATDTQYF.

This clonotype was detected a few times. V usage is TRBV19 and J usage is TRBJ1-2; D ambiguous. V was trimmed by 4 bases and J by 0 bases, leaving 12 bases between them. Germline CDR1 is LNHDA and CDR2 is SQIVND (reference sequence). The CDR3 is made up of 15 amino acids. The CDR3 is CASSKIPGSNYGYTF. The DNA of the CDR3 is TGTGCCAGTAGTAAAATTCCGGGCTCTAACTATGGCTACACCTTC.

The J gene is TRBJ1-5, the V gene TRBV12-3 or TRBV12-4; D ambiguous. This CDR3 has 12 residues. V shed 3 bases and J shed 7 bases, with 7 bases lying between them. The CDR3 here is CASSFGIQPQHF. The CDR3 DNA reads TGTGCCAGCAGTTTTGGGATCCAGCCCCAGCATTTT.

This clonotype was counted at least ten times. The chain combines TRBV6-1 with TRBJ2-7, with 9 bases fitting TRBD1. The CDR3 spans 14 residues. Germline trimming cut 6 bases from V and 5 bases from J; bases unmatched to any gene: 8. The germline gives CDR1 MNHNS, CDR2 SASEGT. In nucleotides, the CDR3 is TGTGCCAGCAGACCAGCGGGACAGGGAAACGAGCAGTACTTC. It yields the protein CASRPAGQGNEQYF.

The chain employs TRBV5-1 and TRBJ2-4, with TRBD2 identical over 13 bases. With V trimmed by 3 bases and J by 16 bases, 13 bases remained unmatched. Germline V CDR1 and CDR2: SGHRS, YFSETQ. CDR3 length equals 15 residues. CDR3 sequence reads: CASSSGAFGLAGAYF. Here the CDR3 DNA reads TGCGCCAGCAGCTCGGGAGCCTTCGGACTAGCGGGGGCCTACTTC.

This clonotype has ten or more counts. This chain joins TRBV7-2 and TRBJ1-6; TRBD1 aligns across 8 bases. CDR3 length: 14 residues. Germline assignment: CDR1 SGHTA and CDR2 FQGNSA. V lost 5 bases to trimming and J lost 9 bases; unmatched junction nucleotides: 6. CDR3 DNA sequence: TGTGCCAGCAGCCCCCGACAGGGGTTTTCACCCCTCCACTTT. It encodes CASSPRQGFSPLHF.

The V and J genes are TRBV12-3 or TRBV12-4 and TRBJ2-3; tentative D call: TRBD1 (5 bases). Trimming pared 5 bases from V and 5 bases from J, leaving 17 bases between. The CDR3 extends over 15 amino acids. The CDR3 DNA follows: TGTGCCAGCAGTCAAGGTGGGGCCTGGGGAGATACGCAGTATTTT. It specifies CASSQGGAWGDTQYF.

Many counts were recorded for this clonotype. This chain joins TRBV7-2 and TRBJ2-7; 8 nucleotides match TRBD2. The CDR3 totals 14 residues. Germline CDR1 SGHTA, CDR2 FQGNSA. J was trimmed by 6 bases and V by 5 bases; bases with no gene match: 9. The CDR3 protein is CASSHLAGGSEQYF. In DNA form, the CDR3 reads TGTGCCAGCAGCCACCTCGCGGGAGGCAGCGAGCAGTACTTC.

This clonotype was picked up a small number of times. The chain links TRBV4-1 to TRBJ1-1; 10 bases fit TRBD1. The CDR3 length is 16 residues. The germline V gene encodes CDR1 MGHRA and CDR2 YSYEKL. Losses at the gene ends were 2 bases for V and 6 bases for J; bases not matched to a gene: 9. In nucleotides, the CDR3 is TGCGCCAGCAGCCAAAGGGGGACAGGGGAGAGGGCTGAAGCTTTCTTT. Amino acids: CASSQRGTGERAEAFF.

The genes are TRBV19 and TRBJ2-1; 12 bases align to TRBD2. The V gene's germline CDR1 is LNHDA and CDR2 SQIVND (reference sequence). The CDR3 contains 16 residues. The V gene end was trimmed by 4 bases and the J gene end by 7 bases; junction bases not matched to a gene: 8. The CDR3, as DNA: TGTGCCAGTAGTAGGGTCCCTAGCGGGGGGGCGAATGAGCAGTTCTTC. It codes for CASSRVPSGGANEQFF.

This sequence joins TRBV7-2 and TRBJ2-1, with 8 bases that match TRBD2. The CDR3 consists of 15 residues. Germline CDR1 is SGHTA and CDR2 is FQGNSA. J was trimmed by 7 bases and V by 1 base; bases with no gene match: 6. The CDR3 coding sequence is TGTGCCAGCAGCTTAGAGGCCGGGACTAGGAATGAGCAGTTCTTC. Translation: CASSLEAGTRNEQFF. Drawing the rest from reference TRBV7-2 and TRBJ2-1, the complete variable domain is GAGVSQSPSNKVTEKGKDVELRCDPISGHTALYWYRQSLGQGLEFLIYFQGNSAPDKSGLPSDRFSAERTGGSVSTLTIQRTQQEDSAVYLCASSLEAGTRNEQFFGPGTRLTVL.

The chain couples TRBV15 to TRBJ2-7; 8 bases are a match to TRBD1. The CDR3 sequence is 15 residues long. V dropped 1 base and J dropped 2; count of bases not matched to a gene: 4. Germline assignment: CDR1 LNHNV and CDR2 YYDKDF (reference sequence). CDR3 sequence (DNA): TGTGCCACCAGCAGAGCCCGGGACAGGACCTACGAGCAGTACTTC. Protein sequence: CATSRARDRTYEQYF.

The table lists this clonotype with many counts. V gene TRBV7-2 combines with J gene TRBJ2-5; D unclear. Germline V gives CDR1 SGHTA, CDR2 FQGNSA. Between the trimmed V and J ends, which lost 5 bases and 0 bases, there was a span of 13 bases. The CDR3 totals 15 residues. The CDR3 DNA reads as TGTGCCAGCAGCCCCGTGAGGACGCACCAAGAGACCCAGTACTTC. Protein product: CASSPVRTHQETQYF.

The V call is TRBV5-1, the J call TRBJ1-1; D gene uncertain. Germline V lookup: CDR1 SGHRS, CDR2 YFSETQ. This CDR3 is built from 12 residues. V lost 7 bases to trimming and J lost 11 bases, with 18 bases between them. CDR3 DNA sequence: TGCGCCAGCCCCGACGTCTCGACTCGCGCTTTCTTT. Translation: CASPDVSTRAFF. The whole variable domain, remainder taken from reference TRBV5-1 and TRBJ1-1, is KAGVTQTPRYLIKTRGQQVTLSCSPISGHRSVSWYQQTPGQGLQFLFEYFSETQRNKGNFPGRFSGRQFSNSRSEMNVSTLELGDSALYLCASPDVSTRAFFGQGTRLTVV.

On this clonotype itself: A read error may be the cause here, since a much bigger clone is one base away. The chain is built from TRBV7-2 and TRBJ2-3; no reliable D call. From germline, CDR1 is SGHTA and CDR2 FQGNSA. The CDR3 extends over 13 amino acids. The DNA of the CDR3 is TGTGCCAGCGGCTTAGCACCGGAAGATACGCAGTATTTT. Translation: CASGLAPEDTQYF. Looking up the rest from reference TRBV7-2 and TRBJ2-3 gives the full variable domain: GAGVSQSPSNKVTEKGKDVELRCDPISGHTALYWYRQSLGQGLEFLIYFQGNSAPDKSGLPSDRFSAERTGGSVSTLTIQRTQQEDSAVYLCASGLAPEDTQYFGPGTRLTVL.

The chain recombines TRBV7-2 with TRBJ2-4, with 7 positions matching TRBD2. The CDR3 is 16 amino acids. The junction had 5 bases not matched to a gene; V was cut back by 0 bases and J by 3 bases. The germline V gene encodes CDR1 SGHTA and CDR2 FQGNSA. DNA for the CDR3: TGTGCCAGCAGCTTAGCTCGCGCGGGAGTCAAAAACATTCAGTACTTC. This sequence encodes CASSLARAGVKNIQYF.

V gene TRBV15 combines with J gene TRBJ2-2; D uncertain. Germline CDR1 is LNHNV and CDR2 is YYDKDF (reference sequence). This CDR3 spans 13 amino acids. V was clipped by 0 bases and J by 9 bases, with 8 bases between them. CDR3 amino acids: CATSRELGRELFF. The CDR3 nucleotides are TGTGCCACCAGCAGAGAACTCGGTCGGGAGCTGTTTTTT.

The J gene is TRBJ2-1, the V gene TRBV7-9; D is possibly TRBD2 (6 bases). Germline CDR1 is SEHNR and CDR2 is FQNEAQ (reference sequence). The CDR3 extends over 15 amino acids. The germline V and J ends were trimmed by 5 bases and 10 bases, with 21 bases remaining between them. In DNA form, the CDR3 reads TGTGCCAGCAGCCTCGGGGGACTTCCCCTGGCGGAGCAGTTCTTC. Residues: CASSLGGLPLAEQFF.

At least ten counts were recorded for this clonotype. The chain joins TRBV7-6 to TRBJ2-7; no definite D call. Per germline, CDR1 SGHVS and CDR2 FNYEAQ. The CDR3 is 14 amino acids. V dropped 1 base and J dropped 0 bases, with 7 bases sitting between them. The CDR3 sequence: CASSLGGFSYEQYF. The CDR3 DNA is TGTGCCAGCAGCTTAGGTGGCTTCTCCTACGAGCAGTACTTC.

This clonotype appeared many times. This rearrangement joins TRBV7-2 to TRBJ2-1, with no clear D. This CDR3 spans 15 amino acids. V dropped 0 bases and J dropped 3 bases, with 9 bases sitting between them. Germline assignment: CDR1 SGHTA and CDR2 FQGNSA. In nucleotides, the CDR3 is TGTGCCAGCAGCTTAGCCCTCCTTCTCTACAATGAGCAGTTCTTC. Its protein is CASSLALLLYNEQFF.

V gene TRBV20-1 combines with J gene TRBJ2-2; tentatively, D is TRBD1 or TRBD2 (6 bases each). Germline assignment: CDR1 DFQATT and CDR2 SNEGSKA (reference sequence). This CDR3 contains 13 residues. The ends were cut back, 5 bases at V and 5 bases at J, with 12 bases in the middle. The CDR3 protein is CSARRGDTGELFF. The DNA of the CDR3 is TGCAGTGCTCGTAGGGGGGATACCGGGGAGCTGTTTTTT.